The 18 T cell receptor beta chains in this list originate from one sample, sequenced in a study of T cell responses to AZD1222 COVID-19 vaccine. The assay was immunoSEQ multiplex PCR, and TCRdb's table has in-frame clones only and misses some. The sample carries some 200,000 clones, approximately 89% recorded once. Source: peripheral blood, taken 28 days after the second AZD1222 dose. The origin of the receptors is an adult who received the AZD1222 COVID-19 vaccine.

The chain couples TRBV14 to TRBJ2-1; D remains unclear. CDR1 and CDR2 (germline): SGHDN, FVKESK. V lost 4 bases and J 2 bases, leaving 9 bases between the germline ends. This CDR3 contains 14 residues. Written as DNA, the CDR3 is TGTGCCAGCAGCCCAACTACGACCTACAATGAGCAGTTCTTC. This sequence encodes CASSPTTTYNEQFF.

CDR3: CASSPTGRGEAFF. CDR3 nucleotide sequence: TGTGCCAGCAGTCCTACAGGGAGGGGCGAAGCTTTCTTT. The rearrangement uses TRBV11-3 and TRBJ1-1, with a possible D match to TRBD1 (6 bases). V was cut by 6 bases and J by 8 bases, with 16 bases left in between. CDR1 is SGHNT and CDR2 is YENEEA in the germline V gene. The CDR3 extends over 13 amino acids.

The sample holds one count of this clone. The rearrangement links TRBV30 to TRBJ2-2; maybe TRBD1 (5 bases). This CDR3 is 14 amino acids long. Germline CDR1 and CDR2: GTSNPN and SVGIG (reference sequence). The ends were cut back, 4 bases at V and 3 bases at J, with 12 bases in the middle. CDR3 nucleotides: TGTGCCTGGAAGTTAGGGGCGTACACCGGGGAGCTGTTTTTT. The encoded protein is CAWKLGAYTGELFF.

V is TRBV19 and J is TRBJ2-3; 9 bases line up with TRBD1. V lost 3 bases, J lost 4 bases, and 5 bases stayed unmatched. The CDR3 length is 15 residues. Per germline, CDR1 LNHDA and CDR2 SQIVND (reference sequence). DNA for the CDR3: TGTGCCAGTAGTATGGGACAGGGAGGCGCAGATACGCAGTATTTT. It yields the protein CASSMGQGGADTQYF. Supplemented by reference TRBV19 and TRBJ2-3, the full variable domain reads DGGITQSPKYLFRKEGQNVTLSCEQNLNHDAMYWYRQDPGQGLRLIYYSQIVNDFQKGDIAEGYSVSREKKESFPLTVTSAQKNPTAFYLCASSMGQGGADTQYFGPGTRLTVL.

This clone appeared once. The chain carries TRBV28 and TRBJ1-1, with 9 bases that match TRBD1. Germline values: CDR1 MDHEN, CDR2 SYDVKM. With V trimmed by 2 bases and J by 1 base, 2 bases remained unmatched. This CDR3 spans 15 amino acids. The chain's CDR3 is CASSLPGQGNTEAFF. CDR3 bases: TGTGCCAGCAGTTTACCGGGACAGGGGAACACTGAAGCTTTCTTT.

J is TRBJ2-7 and V is TRBV3-1 (or the pseudogene TRBV3-2), with 7 bases identical to TRBD2. The CDR3 loop spans 16 amino acids. The V gene's germline CDR1 is LGHDT and CDR2 YNNKEL (reference sequence). V shed 4 bases, J shed 2 bases, and the junction held 11 bases outside the gene matches. The CDR3 DNA is TGTGCCAGCAGCCCCAGAGGCGGGAGAAAGGCCTACGAGCAGTACTTC. This sequence encodes CASSPRGGRKAYEQYF.

Only one count was recorded for this clone. The chain recombines TRBV9 with TRBJ2-2, with TRBD2 matching over 9 bases. This CDR3 region has 18 residues. V was clipped by 0 bases and J by 5 bases; unmatched bases: 11. CDR1 and CDR2 (germline): SGDLS, YYNGEE. The CDR3 protein is CASSVASSGGSGTGELFF. The CDR3 bases are TGTGCCAGCAGCGTAGCGAGTAGCGGGGGATCAGGGACCGGGGAGCTGTTTTTT.

The rearrangement joins TRBV27 to TRBJ2-2; D not certain. The CDR3 is made up of 14 amino acids. CDR1 and CDR2 (germline): MNHEY, SMNVEV (reference sequence). The V gene lost 3 bases and the J gene lost 2 bases, with 7 bases spanning the gap. CDR3 sequence reads: CASSLVSNTGELFF. The CDR3 nucleotides are TGTGCCAGCAGTTTGGTCAGTAACACCGGGGAGCTGTTTTTT.

The chain combines TRBV5-1 with TRBJ2-2; 9 positions match TRBD2. V was pared by 4 bases and J by 3 bases, with 7 bases of the junction left unmatched. CDR3 length equals 16 residues. In germline, CDR1 is SGHRS, CDR2 YFSETQ. The DNA of the CDR3 is TGCGCCAGCAGCCTCAGGGCTAGCGGGGACACCGGGGAGCTGTTTTTT. Its translation: CASSLRASGDTGELFF. Using reference TRBV5-1 and TRBJ2-2 for the parts outside the CDR3, the full variable domain is KAGVTQTPRYLIKTRGQQVTLSCSPISGHRSVSWYQQTPGQGLQFLFEYFSETQRNKGNFPGRFSGRQFSNSRSEMNVSTLELGDSALYLCASSLRASGDTGELFFGEGSRLTVL.

CDR3 amino acids: CASRARAESHEQYF. In DNA, the CDR3 is TGTGCCAGCAGAGCCAGGGCGGAGAGCCACGAGCAGTACTTC. V and J are TRBV6-5 and TRBJ2-7, with a tentative D call TRBD1 (5 bases). CDR3 length: 14 residues. V gave up 6 bases and J gave up 5 bases, with 17 bases separating them. CDR1 MNHEY and CDR2 SVGAGI come from the germline V gene.

This chain joins TRBV5-1 and TRBJ2-1; 8 bases are shared with TRBD2. The CDR3 has 13 amino acids. The V gene's germline CDR1 is SGHRS and CDR2 YFSETQ. Trimming took 4 bases from V and 7 from J; bases not matched to a gene: 4. The CDR3 is CASSHSGSNEQFF. CDR3 in DNA: TGCGCCAGCAGCCACAGCGGGAGTAATGAGCAGTTCTTC.

This chain links TRBV5-1 with TRBJ1-1; D perhaps matches TRBD1 (5 bases). This CDR3 is built from 13 residues. The V gene lost 4 bases and the J gene lost 3 bases, with 10 bases spanning the gap. Germline CDR1 and CDR2: SGHRS and YFSETQ. The CDR3 here is CASSRDGYTEAFF. CDR3 nucleotide sequence: TGCGCCAGCAGCCGGGACGGCTACACTGAAGCTTTCTTT.

The chain employs TRBV20-1 and TRBJ2-7, with 11 bases aligning to TRBD2. The CDR3 contains 15 residues. After removal of 3 bases from V and 7 bases from J, the junction contained 11 bases not matched to a gene. Germline V gives CDR1 DFQATT, CDR2 SNEGSKA (reference sequence). The CDR3 DNA follows: TGCAGTGCTAGTAGGAATAGCGGGAGGGCGGGGGAGCAGTACTTC. Translating gives CSASRNSGRAGEQYF.

The V and J genes are TRBV5-8 and TRBJ2-3, with D hard to call. V was trimmed by 1 base and J by 0 bases, leaving 12 bases between them. CDR1 and CDR2 (germline): SGHTS, YDEGEE. CDR3 length: 16 amino acids. The CDR3 loop reads CASSLTIMASTDTQYF. CDR3 DNA sequence: TGTGCCAGCAGCTTGACGATCATGGCTAGCACAGATACGCAGTATTTT.

V gene TRBV10-3 combines with J gene TRBJ2-1; 11 bases align to TRBD2. Trimming took 8 bases from V and 0 from J; bases not matched to a gene: 18. Germline V gene data show CDR1 as ENHRY and CDR2 as SYGVKD. The CDR3 consists of 20 residues. The DNA for the CDR3 is TGTGCCATCGGGCGTAGGTCAGGGCTTAGCGGGAGGGACTCCTACAATGAGCAGTTCTTC. Its protein is CAIGRRSGLSGRDSYNEQFF.

The sample holds a few counts of this clone. The gene calls are TRBV25-1 and TRBJ2-7; 10 nucleotides align to TRBD1. This CDR3 is built from 16 residues. CDR1 is MGHDK, CDR2 SYGVNS, per germline. The J segment lost 4 bases and the V segment lost 4 bases, leaving 10 bases of the junction unmatched. Written as DNA, the CDR3 is TGTGCCAGCAGTGGGAGCCGAGACAGGGGGCGGTACGAGCAGTACTTC. Its protein product is CASSGSRDRGRYEQYF.

The chain joins TRBV19 to TRBJ1-4; no clear D gene. Trimming pared 6 bases from V and 7 bases from J, leaving 15 bases between. The CDR3 has 14 amino acids. CDR1 is LNHDA, CDR2 SQIVND, per germline (reference sequence). The CDR3 sequence: CASRGSVGSEKLFF. CDR3 nucleotide sequence: TGTGCCAGTAGAGGGAGCGTGGGGAGTGAAAAACTGTTTTTT. The full variable domain, in which reference TRBV19 and TRBJ1-4 provide the parts outside the CDR3, is DGGITQSPKYLFRKEGQNVTLSCEQNLNHDAMYWYRQDPGQGLRLIYYSQIVNDFQKGDIAEGYSVSREKKESFPLTVTSAQKNPTAFYLCASRGSVGSEKLFFGSGTQLSVL.

The CDR3 loop is CASSESTLEQFF. In nucleotides, the CDR3 is TGCGCCAGCAGTGAGTCAACCCTCGAGCAGTTCTTC. The rearrangement links TRBV10-1 to TRBJ2-1; D remains unclear. CDR1 WNHNN and CDR2 SYGVQD come from the germline V gene (reference sequence). The CDR3 loop spans 12 amino acids. Trimming took off 0 bases at V and 10 bases at J, with 7 bases between the two ends.